This TCR beta chain was identified during a study of human thymus T cells. Whole-study findings and limits: Apparent bias marked the V and J gene usage of thymic and blood repertoires. Related research described strongly overlapping thymic repertoires in unrelated people.

Worth noting for this clone: The antigen remains undetermined.

The method was immunoSEQ multiplex PCR; TCRdb's version includes in-frame clones alone and lacks a portion of them. The data hold roughly 130,000 clones, with about 94% observed a single time. Germline V CDR1 and CDR2: LGHNA, YNFKEQ. V trimming: 2 bases; J trimming: 3 bases; junction bases outside the gene matches: 7. This CDR3 is 16 amino acids long. From resections taken during corrective heart surgery, the thymus tissue was obtained. All donors were healthy Finnish infants who were undergoing corrective surgery to treat congenital heart defects. The sequencing input was thymus tissue. The J gene is TRBJ2-3, the V gene TRBV4-2; 8 nucleotides match TRBD2. The sequence came from a boy younger than two with a congenital heart defect but otherwise immunologically healthy. This CDR3 is CASSQKAGEGTDTQYF. CDR3 nucleotide sequence: TGTGCCAGCAGCCAAAAAGCGGGGGAAGGAACAGATACGCAGTATTTT.